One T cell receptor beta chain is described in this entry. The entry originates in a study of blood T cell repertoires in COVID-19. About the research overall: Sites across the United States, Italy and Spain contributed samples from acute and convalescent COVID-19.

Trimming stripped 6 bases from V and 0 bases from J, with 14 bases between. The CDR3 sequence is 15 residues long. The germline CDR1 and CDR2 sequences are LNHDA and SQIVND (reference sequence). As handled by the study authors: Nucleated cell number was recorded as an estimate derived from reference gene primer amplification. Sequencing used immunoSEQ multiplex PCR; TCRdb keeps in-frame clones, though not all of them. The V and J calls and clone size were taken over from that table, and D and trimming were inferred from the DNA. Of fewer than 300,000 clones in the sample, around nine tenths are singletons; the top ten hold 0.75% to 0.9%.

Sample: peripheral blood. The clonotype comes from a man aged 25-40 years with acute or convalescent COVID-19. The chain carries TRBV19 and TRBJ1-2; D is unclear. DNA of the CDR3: TGTGCCAGTAGGCGGGTCTCAGGCCCTAACTATGGCTACACCTTC. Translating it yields CASRRVSGPNYGYTF.